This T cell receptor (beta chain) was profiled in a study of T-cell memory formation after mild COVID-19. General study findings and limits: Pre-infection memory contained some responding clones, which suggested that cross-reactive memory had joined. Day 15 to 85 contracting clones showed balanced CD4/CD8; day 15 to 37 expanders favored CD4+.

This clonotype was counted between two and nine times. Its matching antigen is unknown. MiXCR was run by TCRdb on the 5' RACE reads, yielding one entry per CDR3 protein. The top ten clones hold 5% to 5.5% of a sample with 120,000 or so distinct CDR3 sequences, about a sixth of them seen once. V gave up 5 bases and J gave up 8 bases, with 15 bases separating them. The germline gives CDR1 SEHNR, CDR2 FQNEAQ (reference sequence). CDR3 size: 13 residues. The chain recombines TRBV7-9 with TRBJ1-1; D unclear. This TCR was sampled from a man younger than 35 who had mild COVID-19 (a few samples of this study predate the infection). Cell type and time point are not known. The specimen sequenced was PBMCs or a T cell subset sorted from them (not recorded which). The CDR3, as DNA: TGTGCCAGCAGCGGTGCGGGCCCCGGGGAAGCTTTCTTT. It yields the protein CASSGAGPGEAFF.